The 20 T cell receptor beta chains reported below all come from one sample, sequenced in a study of CD8+CD57+ T cells in acquired aplastic anemia. The template used for profiling TCR beta VDJ and CDR3 was genomic DNA. TCRdb processed the reads anew with MiXCR; each CDR3 protein has one entry. This sample yields about 150,000 distinct CDR3 sequences, of which about 54% are seen a single time; approximately 12% belongs to the top ten. Patients chosen for sequencing had shown CD8+CD57+ cell expansion by flow cytometry. Sequencing was performed on sorted CD4+, CD8+, or CD8+CD57+ T cells (not recorded which) from PBMCs. The receptors shown here come from a human donor with aplastic anemia.

V is TRBV20-1 and J is TRBJ2-7, with D unresolved. CDR3 length: 14 residues. In germline, CDR1 is DFQATT, CDR2 SNEGSKA (reference sequence). The germline V and J ends were trimmed by 2 bases and 2 bases, with 13 bases remaining between them. The CDR3 protein is CSARSRTQTYEQYF. CDR3 sequence (DNA): TGCAGTGCTAGATCTCGAACACAGACCTACGAGCAGTACTTC.

This clonotype was recorded many times. The chain joins TRBV20-1 to TRBJ2-7, with 7 positions matching TRBD2. This CDR3 contains 13 residues. Germline CDR1 and CDR2: DFQATT and SNEGSKA (reference sequence). V lost 2 bases and J lost 3; bases outside the gene matches: 4. CDR3 in amino acids: CSARWGGDYEQYF. The CDR3 coding sequence is TGCAGTGCTAGATGGGGGGGAGACTACGAGCAGTACTTC.

There are a few counts of this clonotype. The genes are TRBV2 and TRBJ2-1, with 11 bases that match TRBD1. Germline V gene lookup returns CDR1 SNHLY and CDR2 FYNNEI. V was pared by 5 bases and J by 4 bases, with 4 bases of the junction left unmatched. The length of the CDR3 is 15 residues. DNA of the CDR3: TGTGCCAGCAGTCCCGGGACAGGGGGTTACAATGAGCAGTTCTTC. This codes for CASSPGTGGYNEQFF.

The rearrangement uses TRBV7-8 and TRBJ2-7; possibly TRBD2 for D (5 bases). The CDR3 has 14 residues. CDR1 and CDR2 from the germline V gene are SGHVS and FQNEAQ. V lost 4 bases and J lost 5, with 15 bases in between. The CDR3 sequence is CASSSVPKRDEQYF. DNA of the CDR3: TGTGCCAGCAGCTCGGTTCCCAAGAGGGACGAGCAGTACTTC.

For this clonotype: A much larger clone differs by one base, so this may be a read error. The genes are TRBV11-1 and TRBJ2-2; 10 bases map to TRBD2. The CDR3 extends over 16 amino acids. Germline CDR1 and CDR2: SGHAT and FQDESV (reference sequence). The CDR3 DNA is TGTACCAGCAGCTCCGTAGCGGGGGGCATGACCGGGGAGCTGTTTTTT. Translating it yields CTSSSVAGGMTGELFF.

J is TRBJ1-2 and V is TRBV19; D is possibly TRBD1 (5 bases). The CDR3 contains 12 residues. Between the trimmed V and J ends, which lost 5 bases and 3 bases, there was a span of 7 bases. Germline assignment: CDR1 LNHDA and CDR2 SQIVND (reference sequence). The CDR3 here is CASSPTDYGYTF. CDR3 nucleotides: TGTGCCAGTAGTCCGACAGACTATGGCTACACCTTC.

The chain employs TRBV20-1 and TRBJ1-2, with TRBD1 as a possible D gene (5 bases). This CDR3 has 15 amino acids. Germline CDR1 DFQATT, CDR2 SNEGSKA (reference sequence). Trimming cost V 1 base and J 2 bases, with 14 bases left between them. The CDR3: CSARAHEGVNYGYTF. DNA of the CDR3: TGCAGTGCTAGAGCCCACGAAGGGGTAAACTATGGCTACACCTTC.

Of note for this clonotype: Possible read error: a much larger clone is one base away. The CDR3 carries no conserved terminal phenylalanine or tryptophan, so it likely arises from a read error. The chain combines TRBV29-1 with TRBJ1-2; 9 bases align to TRBD1. V lost 7 bases, J lost 5 bases, and 8 bases stayed unmatched. Germline V lookup: CDR1 SQVTM, CDR2 ANQGSEA. There are 13 residues in the CDR3. DNA of the CDR3: TGCAGCGGAAACCGGGACAGGGTTTATGGCTACACCCTC. Amino acids: CSGNRDRVYGYTL.

This clonotype came up a few times. The J gene is TRBJ2-2, the V gene TRBV4-3, with D tentatively TRBD1 or TRBD2 (5 bases each). The germline V gene encodes CDR1 LGHNA and CDR2 YSLEER. V was shortened by 6 bases and J by 7 bases, with 15 bases between the two germline ends. CDR3 length equals 14 residues. CDR3 coding DNA: TGCGCCAGCAGTCTTAAGGCGAGGGGCGGGGAGCTGTTTTTT. Encoded protein: CASSLKARGGELFF.

The rearrangement uses TRBV27 and TRBJ2-3, with 15 bases matching TRBD2. From germline, CDR1 is MNHEY and CDR2 SMNVEV (reference sequence). V was pared by 2 bases and J by 10 bases, with 7 bases of the junction left unmatched. The CDR3 has 16 residues. This CDR3 reads CASSLMGTSGGLSQYF. The CDR3, as DNA: TGTGCCAGCAGTTTAATGGGGACTAGCGGGGGGTTGTCGCAGTATTTT.

The chain couples TRBV12-3 or TRBV12-4 to TRBJ2-1, with 10 bases aligning to TRBD2. J lost 5 bases, V lost 6 bases, and 7 bases had no gene match. This CDR3 has 15 amino acids. CDR3 region: CASSTTSGEHNEQFF. The CDR3 DNA reads as TGTGCCAGCAGCACTACTAGCGGGGAGCACAATGAGCAGTTCTTC.

The V call is TRBV12-3 or TRBV12-4, the J call TRBJ2-7, with D possibly being TRBD2 (6 bases). The J call may be wrong; the DNA end is better matched by TRBJ2-4. The CDR3 totals 14 residues. CDR3 sequence: CASSPETRKYIQYF. CDR3 nucleotide sequence: TGTGCCAGCAGTCCGGAGACTAGGAAATACATTCAGTACTTC.

This chain joins TRBV19 and TRBJ2-5; the match to TRBD1 covers 8 bases. V dropped 3 bases and J dropped 1; count of bases not matched to a gene: 4. The CDR3 extends over 15 amino acids. Germline V CDR1 and CDR2: LNHDA, SQIVND (reference sequence). CDR3 sequence reads: CASSMGQALQETQYF. CDR3 nucleotide sequence: TGTGCCAGTAGTATGGGACAGGCGCTCCAAGAGACCCAGTACTTC.

The chain combines TRBV19 with TRBJ1-5, with TRBD1 as a possible D gene (5 bases). The CDR3 sequence is 13 residues long. Germline values: CDR1 LNHDA, CDR2 SQIVND (reference sequence). The germline V and J ends were trimmed by 5 bases and 6 bases, with 11 bases remaining between them. The CDR3 bases are TGTGCCAGTAGTCCCAGGGACCGTCAGCCCCAGCATTTT. Residues: CASSPRDRQPQHF.

This clonotype was counted a few times. Given a much more abundant clone one base away, this may be a read error. V and J are TRBV7-6 and TRBJ1-4, with D possibly being TRBD1 (5 bases). This CDR3 comprises 15 residues. Germline CDR1 reads SGHVS; CDR2 reads FNYEAQ. As DNA, the CDR3 is TGTGCCAGAAGCTTATTCGGTGGGGGAAGTGAAAAACTGTTTTTT. It encodes CARSLFGGGSEKLFF.

This clonotype came up many times. The rearrangement joins TRBV11-3 to TRBJ2-5, with 14 bases lining up with TRBD2. The CDR3 is 15 amino acids. J was trimmed by 5 bases and V by 5 bases; bases with no gene match: 4. CDR1 is SGHNT, CDR2 YENEEA, per germline. The CDR3 bases are TGTGCCAGCAGCCTGGGACTAGCGGGAGTCGAGACCCAGTACTTC. Its translation is CASSLGLAGVETQYF.

A note on this clonotype: Since a much larger clone is just one base distant, this may be a read error. This chain connects TRBV12-5 to TRBJ1-5; possibly TRBD1 for D (5 bases). CDR3 length: 16 residues. V was shortened by 4 bases and J by 0 bases, with 13 bases between the two germline ends. Germline loops: CDR1 LGHNT, CDR2 FRNRAP. The CDR3 reads CASGSGQGDSNQPQHF. CDR3 nucleotides: TGTGCTAGTGGTTCGGGTCAGGGTGATAGCAATCAGCCCCAGCATTTT.

The table lists this clonotype with many counts. The V call is TRBV20-1, the J call TRBJ2-5; tentatively, D is TRBD2 (6 bases). The length of the CDR3 is 14 residues. In germline, CDR1 is DFQATT, CDR2 SNEGSKA (reference sequence). Between the trimmed V and J ends, which lost 6 bases and 7 bases, there was a span of 21 bases. The CDR3 DNA is TGCAGTGCCTCCCCTCACGGGGGAGGTGGGACCCAGTACTTC. The encoded protein is CSASPHGGGGTQYF.

A remark on this clonotype: This CDR3 fails to terminate in the conserved phenylalanine or tryptophan, so it likely reflects a read error. This chain connects TRBV7-8 to TRBJ2-7, with TRBD1 matching over 7 bases. The CDR3 totals 15 residues. The V gene's germline CDR1 is SGHVS and CDR2 FQNEAQ. Unmatched junction bases numbered 10, after V lost 8 bases and J lost 0 bases. CDR3: CASGPGQAYSYEQYS. The CDR3 coding sequence is TGTGCCAGCGGCCCCGGACAGGCTTACTCCTACGAGCAGTACTCC.

Comments on this clonotype: Germline is not matched at one junction end, which may reflect a read error. This chain joins TRBV6-1 and TRBJ2-2; TRBD2 is a possible D gene (6 bases). CDR1 MNHNS and CDR2 SASEGT come from the germline V gene. The CDR3 extends over 12 amino acids. CDR3 DNA sequence: TGTGCCAGCAGTAAATTGCCGGGGGAGCTATTTTTT. Protein: CASSKLPGELFF.